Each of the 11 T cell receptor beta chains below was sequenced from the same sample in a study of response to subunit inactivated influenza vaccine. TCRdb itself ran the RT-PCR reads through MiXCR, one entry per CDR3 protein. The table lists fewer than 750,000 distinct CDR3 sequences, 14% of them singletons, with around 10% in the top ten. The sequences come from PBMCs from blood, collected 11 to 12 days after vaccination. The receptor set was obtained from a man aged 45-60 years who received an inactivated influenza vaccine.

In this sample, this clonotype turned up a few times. The CDR3 spells CAISTRGGSGYTF. CDR3 DNA: TGTGCCATCAGTACCCGTGGAGGTTCTGGCTACACCTTC. V gene TRBV10-3 combines with J gene TRBJ1-2, with unresolved D. The CDR3 length is 13 residues. Trimming removed 5 bases at V and 7 bases at J, with 14 bases between. Germline V CDR1 and CDR2: ENHRY, SYGVKD.

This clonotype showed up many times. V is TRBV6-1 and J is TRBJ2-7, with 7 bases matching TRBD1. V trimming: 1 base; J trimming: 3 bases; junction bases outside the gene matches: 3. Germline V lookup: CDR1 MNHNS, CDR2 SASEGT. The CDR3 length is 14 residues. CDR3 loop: CASSEGTGFYEQYF. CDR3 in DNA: TGTGCCAGCAGTGAAGGGACAGGATTCTACGAGCAGTACTTC.

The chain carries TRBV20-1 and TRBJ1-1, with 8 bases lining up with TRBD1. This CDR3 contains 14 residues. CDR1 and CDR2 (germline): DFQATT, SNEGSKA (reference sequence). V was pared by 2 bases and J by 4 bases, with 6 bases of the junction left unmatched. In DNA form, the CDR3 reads TGCAGTGCTAGATTGGTCACAGGGGGCACTGAAGCTTTCTTT. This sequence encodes CSARLVTGGTEAFF.

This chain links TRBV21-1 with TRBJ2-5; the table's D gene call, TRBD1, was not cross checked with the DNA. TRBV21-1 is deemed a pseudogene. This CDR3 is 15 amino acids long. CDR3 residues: CASSKGVQYQETQYF. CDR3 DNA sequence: TGTGCCAGCAGCAAGGGGGTACAGTACCAAGAGACCCAGTACTTC.

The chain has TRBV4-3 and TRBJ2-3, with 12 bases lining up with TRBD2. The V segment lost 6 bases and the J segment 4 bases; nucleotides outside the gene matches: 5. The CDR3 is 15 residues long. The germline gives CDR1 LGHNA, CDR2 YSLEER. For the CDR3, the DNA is TGCGCCAGCAGGCAGACTAGCGGGAGCTCAGATACGCAGTATTTT. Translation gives CASRQTSGSSDTQYF.

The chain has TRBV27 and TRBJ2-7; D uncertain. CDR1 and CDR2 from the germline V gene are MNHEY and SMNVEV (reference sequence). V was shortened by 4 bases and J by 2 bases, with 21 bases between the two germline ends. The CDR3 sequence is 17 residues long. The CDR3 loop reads CASSSLSVNQITYEQYF. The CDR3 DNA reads TGTGCCAGCAGTTCGCTTTCAGTGAACCAAATAACCTACGAGCAGTACTTC.

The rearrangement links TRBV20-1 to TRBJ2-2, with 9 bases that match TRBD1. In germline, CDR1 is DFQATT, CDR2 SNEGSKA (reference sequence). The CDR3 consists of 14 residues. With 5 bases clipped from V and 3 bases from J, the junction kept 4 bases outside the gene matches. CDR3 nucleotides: TGCAGTGCTGCGGGACAGGGTTACACCGGGGAGCTGTTTTTT. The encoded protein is CSAAGQGYTGELFF.

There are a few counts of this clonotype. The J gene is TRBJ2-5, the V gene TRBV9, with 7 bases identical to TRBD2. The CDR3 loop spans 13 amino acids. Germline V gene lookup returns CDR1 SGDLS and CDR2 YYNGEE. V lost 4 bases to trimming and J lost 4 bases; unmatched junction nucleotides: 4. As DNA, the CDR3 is TGTGCCAGCAGCCCCAAGCGGGGAGAGACCCAGTACTTC. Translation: CASSPKRGETQYF.

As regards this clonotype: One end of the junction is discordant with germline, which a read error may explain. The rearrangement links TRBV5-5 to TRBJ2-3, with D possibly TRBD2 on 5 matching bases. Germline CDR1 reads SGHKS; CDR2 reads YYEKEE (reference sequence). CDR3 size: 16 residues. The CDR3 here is CAISRIGDGNTDTQYF. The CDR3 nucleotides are TGTGCCATCAGCCGGATCGGGGATGGGAACACAGATACGCAGTATTTT. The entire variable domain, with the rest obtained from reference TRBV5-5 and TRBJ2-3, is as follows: DAGVTQSPTHLIKTRGQQVTLRCSPISGHKSVSWYQQVLGQGPQFIFQYYEKEERGRGNFPDRFSARQFPNYSSELNVNALLLGDSALYLCAISRIGDGNTDTQYFGPGTRLTVL.

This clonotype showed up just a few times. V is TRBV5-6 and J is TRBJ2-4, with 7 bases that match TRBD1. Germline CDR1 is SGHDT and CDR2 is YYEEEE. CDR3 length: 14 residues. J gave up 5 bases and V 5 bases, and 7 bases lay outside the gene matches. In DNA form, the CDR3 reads TGTGCCAGCAGGTGGCACAGGGGCGAAAACATTCAGTACTTC. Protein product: CASRWHRGENIQYF.

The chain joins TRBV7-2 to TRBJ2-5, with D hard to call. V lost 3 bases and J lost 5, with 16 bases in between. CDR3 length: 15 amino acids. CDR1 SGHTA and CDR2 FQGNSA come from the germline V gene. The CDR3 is CASSLSPIGRETQYF. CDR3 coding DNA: TGTGCCAGCAGCTTGAGCCCTATCGGTCGGGAGACCCAGTACTTC.